The T cell receptor (beta chain) described here comes from a study of regulatory T cells in long-lasting Graves disease. Regarding the study as a whole: Persistent disease was associated with favored TRBV28 usage and with favored use of TRBJ1-2 and TRBJ2-5.

Stated time point: newly diagnosed GD, antithyroid drugs for less than 3 months. Researchers made the TCR library from RNA that was extracted from PBMCs. The J segment lost 4 bases and the V segment lost 10 bases, leaving 7 bases of the junction unmatched. CDR1 and CDR2 (germline): SNHLY, FYNNEI. This CDR3 region has 14 residues. iRepertoire HTBI primers and Arm-PCR of CDR3 regions built TCR beta libraries. TCRdb re-analysed the multiplex PCR reads in MiXCR, keeping a single row per CDR3 protein. The sample includes about 540,000 distinct CDR3 sequences, about 13% of them seen just once. This clonotype has ten or more counts. What it recognizes is unknown. These data are also associated with another study on T cells in Graves' hyperthyroidism and ophthalmopathy.

The clonotype originates from a man under 40 with Graves disease. The sequencing here drew on peripheral blood mononuclear cells (PBMCs), taken at new diagnosis, from a patient treated with antithyroid drugs. The chain carries TRBV2 and TRBJ2-2, with TRBD2 matching over 9 bases. As DNA, the CDR3 is TGTGCCACCTCCGCGCGGGAGGGCACCGGGGAGCTGTTTTTT. Its protein is CATSAREGTGELFF.